This T cell receptor (beta chain) was found in a study of human T cells and chemical hapten exposure. This clonotype has ten or more counts. The CDR3 covers 16 residues. Trimming removed 1 base at V and 0 bases at J, with 10 bases between. Germline CDR1 and CDR2: LGHNA and YNFKEQ. Authors' methods: Across samples, TCR counts had a median of 95,638 and ranged from about 23,224 to 690,600. In TCRdb, the RACE reads were re-called with MiXCR into one record per CDR3 protein. The V and J calls, along with clone size, are taken from TCRdb and not from the paper's own processing. The sample carries roughly 380,000 distinct CDR3 sequences, about 4.8% recorded once. Documented time point: patch test 1, 2 weeks after DPC sensitization. Treatment: therapeutic diphenylcyclopropenone sensitization with weekly scalp DPC.

The chain links TRBV4-2 to TRBJ2-4; a weak D match, TRBD2 (6 bases). The source was whole blood, collected in connection with sensitization to the hapten diphenylcyclopropenone (DPC). The clonotype originates from a woman in her forties or fifties with alopecia areata. Some clones in this sample may be carry-over from other donors' samples. The CDR3: CASSQASGLAKNIQYF. Here the CDR3 DNA reads TGTGCCAGCAGCCAAGCTTCGGGACTAGCCAAAAACATTCAGTACTTC.